Presented here are 2 T cell receptor beta chains from one specimen sequenced in a study of T cells in narcolepsy. Sequenced by immunoSEQ multiplex PCR; TCRdb stores in-frame clones only, minus some. Found here are around 31,000 clones, roughly four fifths of them singletons; the top ten hold 2.6%. Material: CD45RA- memory CD4+ T cells from PBMCs. The source of these receptors is a human donor with narcolepsy.

This clone appeared a few times. The V and J genes are TRBV2 and TRBJ1-3, with TRBD1 matching 7 bases. Germline V CDR1 and CDR2: SNHLY, FYNNEI. The CDR3 is 14 residues long. After removal of 5 bases from V and 5 bases from J, the junction contained 6 bases not matched to a gene. CDR3: CASSFRDSRNTIYF. In DNA, the CDR3 is TGTGCCAGCAGTTTCCGGGACAGCCGAAACACCATATATTTT.

A single count supports this clone. The V call is TRBV7-2, the J call TRBJ2-6; D not certain. Germline V lookup: CDR1 SGHTA, CDR2 FQGNSA. Trimming took 4 bases from V and 8 from J, leaving 3 bases between them. The CDR3 loop spans 11 amino acids. The CDR3 spells CASSSTNVLTF. The CDR3, as DNA: TGTGCCAGCAGCTCCACCAACGTCCTGACTTTC.